A single sample gave rise to the 6 T cell receptor beta chains below, sequenced in a study of cytomegalovirus exposure and HLA in healthy donors. PCR amplification relied on 60 Vbeta primers (plus 13 Jbeta primers). The table came from immunoSEQ multiplex PCR; TCRdb's copy has only in-frame clones and leaves some out. In the table there are 43,000 or so clones, approximately 75% of which are singletons. Sequencing was done on a sample of PBMCs. The receptors originated from a man between 25 and 39 years old in good health and CMV-seronegative.

A few counts support this clone. The V and J genes are TRBV7-2 and TRBJ2-1; the D is unclear. The CDR3 has 14 amino acids. The V end was cut by 3 bases, the J end by 0 bases, with 6 bases between. Germline CDR1 is SGHTA and CDR2 is FQGNSA. CDR3 region: CASSFGGSYNEQFF. The CDR3 DNA sequence: TGTGCCAGCAGCTTTGGCGGCTCCTACAATGAGCAGTTCTTC.

This chain uses TRBV6-6 with TRBJ2-5, with 15 bases that match TRBD2. Per the germline V gene, CDR1 is MNHNY and CDR2 is SVGAGI (reference sequence). This CDR3 contains 16 residues. The J segment lost 5 bases and the V segment lost 6 bases, leaving 7 bases of the junction unmatched. Here the CDR3 reads CASSPRGTSGRETQYF. In nucleotides, the CDR3 is TGTGCCAGCAGCCCCCGGGGGACTAGCGGGAGGGAGACCCAGTACTTC.

This clone came up once. The rearrangement uses TRBV6-5 and TRBJ2-7; D perhaps matches TRBD1 (5 bases). CDR3 length: 14 residues. The V end was cut by 6 bases, the J end by 6 bases, with 18 bases between. Germline-derived CDR1 and CDR2 are MNHEY and SVGAGI. The CDR3: CASRGTGSNAEQYF. The CDR3 DNA is TGTGCCAGCAGGGGTACAGGTTCTAATGCCGAGCAGTACTTC.

The rearrangement uses TRBV11-2 and TRBJ2-1; D gene ambiguous. The CDR3 is made up of 13 amino acids. Per the germline V gene, CDR1 is SGHAT and CDR2 is FQNNGV. The germline V and J ends were trimmed by 6 bases and 4 bases, with 10 bases remaining between them. The CDR3 protein is CASRFRQYNEQFF. DNA for the CDR3: TGTGCCAGCAGATTTCGTCAGTACAATGAGCAGTTCTTC. The whole variable domain, filled in from reference TRBV11-2 and TRBJ2-1, reads EAGVAQSPRYKIIEKRQSVAFWCNPISGHATLYWYQQILGQGPKLLIQFQNNGVVDDSQLPKDRFSAERLKGVDSTLKIQPAKLEDSAVYLCASRFRQYNEQFFGPGTRLTVL.

This sequence joins TRBV5-4 and TRBJ1-2, with 8 bases identical to TRBD1. This CDR3 comprises 14 residues. Losses at the gene ends were 0 bases for V and 8 bases for J; bases not matched to a gene: 6. Germline CDR1 and CDR2: SGHNT and YYREEE (reference sequence). CDR3 sequence reads: CASSLGRQGYGYTF. Written as DNA, the CDR3 is TGTGCCAGCAGCTTGGGTAGACAGGGGTACGGCTACACCTTC.

J is TRBJ2-7 and V is TRBV4-3; 9 bases are a match to TRBD2. The trim removed 1 base at V and 3 bases at J, leaving 4 bases unmatched. Per germline, CDR1 LGHNA and CDR2 YSLEER. This CDR3 is built from 15 residues. DNA of the CDR3: TGCGCCAGCAGCCAAGGGACTAGCGAGTACTACGAGCAGTACTTC. Translation gives CASSQGTSEYYEQYF.